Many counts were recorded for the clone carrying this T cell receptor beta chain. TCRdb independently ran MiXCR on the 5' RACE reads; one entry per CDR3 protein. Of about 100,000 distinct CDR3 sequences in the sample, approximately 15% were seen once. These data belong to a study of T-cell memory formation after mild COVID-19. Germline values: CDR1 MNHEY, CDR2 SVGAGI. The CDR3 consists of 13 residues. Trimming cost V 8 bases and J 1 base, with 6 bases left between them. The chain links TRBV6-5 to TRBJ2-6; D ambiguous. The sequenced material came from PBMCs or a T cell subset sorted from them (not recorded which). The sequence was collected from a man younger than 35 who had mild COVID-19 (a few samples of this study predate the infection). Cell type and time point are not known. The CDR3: CASSGSGANVLTF. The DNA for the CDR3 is TGTGCCAGCTCTGGGTCTGGGGCCAACGTCCTGACTTTC.